This T cell receptor (beta chain) stems from a study of blood T cell repertoires in COVID-19. Study summary: Acute-phase and convalescent COVID-19 samples originated in the United States, Italy and Spain. Sources were T cells, B-cell-depleted T cells, or PBMCs; the material itself was cDNA or gDNA.

V lost 6 bases to trimming and J lost 8 bases, with 14 bases between them. CDR1 and CDR2 (germline): MNHEY, SVGAGI. This CDR3 comprises 14 residues. In the study's own analysis: Estimates of nucleated cell counts were drawn from the amplification of reference gene primers. The repertoire was sequenced with immunoSEQ multiplex PCR; TCRdb's copy has only in-frame clones and lacks some. The V and J calls and clone size come from that table; D and trimming were worked out from the DNA. The sample includes fewer than 150,000 clones, about 77% of them seen just once. The TCR comes from an elderly man with acute or convalescent COVID-19. V usage is TRBV6-5 and J usage is TRBJ1-6; the D gene is possibly TRBD1 (5 bases). Sequencing used peripheral blood. As DNA, the CDR3 is TGTGCCAGCAGACGACAGATTGACGATTCACCCCTCCACTTT. This sequence encodes CASRRQIDDSPLHF.